This is a list of T cell receptor beta chains from one sample in a study of spatial heterogeneity in lung cancer. TCRdb fed the 5' RACE reads into MiXCR, producing one record per CDR3 protein. This table has roughly 1,100 distinct CDR3 sequences, 9.5% to 13% appearing once. This sample comprised lung tumor tissue, obtained at surgery. These receptors were collected from a male donor with early-stage non-small cell lung cancer. Both conserved end residues are part of each CDR3. The D gene is left open where the match is weak. Only part of the rows carry a size: once, few, many, or a class if the clone is expanded.

TRBD1	TRBJ2-7	TRBV18	few	TGTGCCAGCTCGGGACAGCTAAGCTCCTACGAGCAGTACTTC	CASSGQLSSYEQYF
NA	TRBJ1-4	TRBV4-1	large	TGCGCCAGCAGCCAAATAAATGGAAAACTGTTTTTT	CASSQINGKLFF
NA	TRBJ2-7	TRBV5-8	medium-sized	TGTGCCAGCAGCTTTTCTTCTTCGTGGTTTTACCTCTCCTACGAGCAGTACTTC	CASSFSSSWFYLSYEQYF
NA	TRBJ1-6	TRBV18	large	TGTGCCAGCTCACCTCCCGGGACTTCTTATAATTCACCCCTCCACTTT	CASSPPGTSYNSPLHF
NA	TRBJ1-6	TRBV2	medium-sized	TGTGCCAGCAGTCGGTCGGGGAATAATTCACCCCTCCACTTT	CASSRSGNNSPLHF
NA	TRBJ2-6	TRBV30	medium-sized	TGTGCCAGGGGAAAACAGGGAGGTGGGGCCAACGTCCTGACTTTC	CARGKQGGGANVLTF
NA	TRBJ2-5	TRBV10-3	once	TGTGCCATCGGGACCCCGGGCGGGGAGACCCAGTACTTC	CAIGTPGGETQYF
NA	TRBJ1-2	TRBV29-1	large	TGCAGCGTTGTGGTCAGCCCCAACTATGGCTACACCTTC	CSVVVSPNYGYTF
NA	TRBJ2-2	TRBV21-1	medium-sized	TGTGCCAGCAGCCCCCGCGGGGGGGCGGGGACCGGGGAGCTGTTTTTT	CASSPRGGAGTGELFF
TRBD1	TRBJ2-2	TRBV20-1	medium-sized	TGCAGTGCTAGCAAGGGGGCGGGTACCGGGGAGCTGTTTTTT	CSASKGAGTGELFF
NA	TRBJ1-1	TRBV6-2/TRBV6-3	large	TGTGCCACCCTTCCTGGGACTCGGGCGATATCCAAGGCTGAAGCTTTCTTT	CATLPGTRAISKAEAFF
TRBD1	TRBJ2-6	TRBV27	medium-sized	TGCACCAGCAGTTTATCCCCGATGGACAGGGTAGCGCGTTCTGGGGCCAACGTCCTGACTTTC	CTSSLSPMDRVARSGANVLTF
NA	TRBJ1-2	TRBV18	medium-sized	TGTGCCAGCTCACTAGACCCACGGAATGGCTACACCTTC	CASSLDPRNGYTF
NA	TRBJ2-7	TRBV27	NA	TGTGCCAGCAGTTTAGGGTCAGCCTCGGGGTACGAGCAGTACTTC	CASSLGSASGYEQYF
NA	TRBJ1-5	TRBV18	large	TGTGCCAGCTCACCACCAGCCAGCAATCAGCCCCAGCATTTT	CASSPPASNQPQHF
NA	TRBJ2-3	TRBV3-1	few	TGTGCCAGCAGCCAAGCACACCTAACAGATACGCAGTATTTT	CASSQAHLTDTQYF
NA	TRBJ2-4	TRBV3-1	few	TGTGCCAGCAGCCAAGTCTTGGGGGCAAGCATTCAGTACTTC	CASSQVLGASIQYF
NA	TRBJ2-1	TRBV6-8	medium-sized	TGTGCCAGCAGTTACTCGCCCTCTCGCTGGGGGAGCTCCTACAATGAGCAGTTCTTC	CASSYSPSRWGSSYNEQFF
TRBD2	TRBJ2-1	TRBV12-3/TRBV12-4	few	TGTGCCAGCAGAACTAGCGGGGGCCACAATGAGCAGTTCTTC	CASRTSGGHNEQFF
TRBD1	TRBJ2-7	TRBV7-2	medium-sized	TGTGCCAGCAGCTACGGACAGGTATACGAGCAGTACTTC	CASSYGQVYEQYF
NA	TRBJ1-4	TRBV30	medium-sized	TGTGCCTGGGAACCGGGATGGGCTGGAGAAAAACTGTTTTTT	CAWEPGWAGEKLFF
NA	TRBJ2-5	TRBV6-1	medium-sized	TGTGCCAGCAGAGAACCAGGGTTCCAAGAGACCCAGTACTTC	CASREPGFQETQYF
NA	TRBJ1-2	TRBV5-6	large	TGTGCCAGCAGCCCTCCGGACAGAAACTATGGCTACACCTTC	CASSPPDRNYGYTF
TRBD1	TRBJ2-3	TRBV10-2	large	TGCGCCAGCAACCCAACAGGGGGAATCACAGATACGCAGTATTTT	CASNPTGGITDTQYF
NA	TRBJ1-2	TRBV20-1	medium-sized	TGCAGTGCCGAAGACAACTATGGCTACACCTTC	CSAEDNYGYTF
NA	TRBJ2-3	TRBV20-1	medium-sized	TGCAGTGCTAGTAGGGGGGGTGCGGCAGGGGCAGATACGCAGTATTTT	CSASRGGAAGADTQYF
NA	TRBJ2-3	TRBV12-3/TRBV12-4	medium-sized	TGTGCCAGCAGTTTATTCCGGGGAACGGATACGCAGTATTTT	CASSLFRGTDTQYF
TRBD2	TRBJ2-7	TRBV14	large	TGTGCCAGCAGCCAAGAGACTAGCGGGTACTACGAGCAGTACTTC	CASSQETSGYYEQYF
NA	TRBJ2-7	TRBV10-3	few	TGTGCCATCAGGGACAGTACCGGGACTGGCACCTACGAGCAGTACTTC	CAIRDSTGTGTYEQYF
TRBD1	TRBJ1-6	TRBV6-5	large	TGTGCCAGCAGGAGGGACAGGGGGTTCGCACCCCTCCACTTT	CASRRDRGFAPLHF
NA	TRBJ2-3	TRBV6-1	NA	TGTGCCAGCAGTGGGACCGGTGGGAATACGCAGTATTTT	CASSGTGGNTQYF
NA	TRBJ1-3	TRBV10-3	NA	TGTGCCATCAGACAACTTACAGGTACAAGCTCTGGAAACACCATATATTTT	CAIRQLTGTSSGNTIYF
NA	TRBJ2-1	TRBV7-9	medium-sized	TGTGCCAGCAGCTATCCCGATGAGCAGTTCTTC	CASSYPDEQFF
TRBD1	TRBJ1-4	TRBV5-1	large	TGCGCCAGCAGCATCGGGACAGGGTCAACTAATGAAAAACTGTTTTTT	CASSIGTGSTNEKLFF
NA	TRBJ1-6	TRBV5-1	large	TGCGCCAGCAGCTTGGGTCCAAGTTCACCCCTCCACTTT	CASSLGPSSPLHF
NA	TRBJ2-7	TRBV5-1	large	TGCGCCAGCAGCTTGGGGAGCGGCGGGGAGAGATACGAGCAGTACTTC	CASSLGSGGERYEQYF
NA	TRBJ1-2	TRBV3-1	large	TGTGCCAGCAGCCAAGATACCTATGGCTACACCTTC	CASSQDTYGYTF
NA	TRBJ1-1	TRBV7-6	NA	TGTGCCAGCAGCACCCAGCAAGGGTCTAACACTGAAGCTTTCTTT	CASSTQQGSNTEAFF
TRBD1	TRBJ2-4	TRBV20-1	medium-sized	TGCAGTGCTAGAGCGGGACAGACCCTTACCCTAGCCAAAAACATTCAGTACTTC	CSARAGQTLTLAKNIQYF
NA	TRBJ2-3	TRBV5-1	large	TGCGCCAGCAGCTGGCTAACGGGACACTCGCCAGATACGCAGTATTTT	CASSWLTGHSPDTQYF
TRBD1	TRBJ2-7	TRBV19	medium-sized	TGTGCCAGCGGACAGGGTAACTACGAGCAGTACTTC	CASGQGNYEQYF
NA	TRBJ1-1	TRBV29-1	NA	TGCAGCGTTGAAGGTCGCATGGACGGCACTGAAGCTTTCTTT	CSVEGRMDGTEAFF
NA	TRBJ2-7	TRBV11-3	NA	TGTGCCAGCAGCTTGGGCAGGGGCTACGAGCAGTACTTC	CASSLGRGYEQYF
TRBD2	TRBJ2-7	TRBV9	medium-sized	TGTGCCAGCAGCGCCAGGTCGGGGGGGGCAGCCGAGCAGTACTTC	CASSARSGGAAEQYF
TRBD1	TRBJ2-5	TRBV7-8	NA	TGTGCCAGCAGCCCGAACAGGGGTGTGGGGGAGACCCAGTACTTC	CASSPNRGVGETQYF
NA	TRBJ2-7	TRBV5-1	medium-sized	TGCGCCAGCAGCTTGGAACCCGGGATTTTCTACGAGCAGTACTTC	CASSLEPGIFYEQYF
NA	TRBJ1-2	TRBV20-1	medium-sized	TGCAGTGCTACGGGCGGGCGCTATGGCTACACCTTC	CSATGGRYGYTF
NA	TRBJ2-2	TRBV23-1	few	NA	CASTTTGSRTPGSCFF
NA	TRBJ1-5	TRBV28	few	TGTGCCAGCAGGAGACAGGCCCCTCTCAGGCCCCAGCATTTT	CASRRQAPLRPQHF
NA	TRBJ1-1	TRBV5-6	large	TGTGCCAGCAGCTGGTACTCAGCGGGGTACACTGAAGCTTTCTTT	CASSWYSAGYTEAFF
NA	TRBJ1-1	TRBV7-9	medium-sized	TGTGCCAGCAGCTTAGGACACCTTGGGACTGAAGCTTTCTTT	CASSLGHLGTEAFF
NA	TRBJ1-2	TRBV7-9	medium-sized	TGTGCCAGCAGCTTCAGGGACCACTATGGCTACACCTTC	CASSFRDHYGYTF
NA	TRBJ2-6	TRBV10-3	medium-sized	TGTGCCATCAGCTCTCAGGGGTTCACTGGGGCCAACGTCCTGACTTTC	CAISSQGFTGANVLTF
NA	TRBJ2-5	TRBV28	few	TGTGCCAGCAGTTTAGTGGCTAAAGAGACCCAGTACTTC	CASSLVAKETQYF
NA	TRBJ2-5	TRBV28	NA	TGTGCCAGCCGCGGGGTAGCGAGGTACCAAGAGACCCAGTACTTC	CASRGVARYQETQYF
TRBD1	TRBJ2-7	TRBV2	large	TGTGCCAGCAGGACGGGACAGGGGAACGACGAGCAGTACTTC	CASRTGQGNDEQYF